This T cell receptor beta chain is from a study of T-cell memory formation after mild COVID-19. Findings of the study overall: There was no confirmation that second-wave clones peaking on day 37 were SARS-CoV-2 specific.

TCR alpha and TCR beta cDNA libraries with sample barcodes and UMIs came from 5'RACE using constant-segment primers. TCRdb re-derived calls from the 5' RACE reads in MiXCR, one entry per CDR3 protein. Here the sample spans about 310,000 distinct CDR3 sequences, roughly 21% being singletons. This clonotype has a handful of counts. Its target is not known. This CDR3 has 13 residues. Germline assignment: CDR1 LNHNV and CDR2 YYDKDF (reference sequence). V lost 8 bases and J lost 5; bases outside the gene matches: 9. This receptor was taken from a man aged 18 to 29 who had mild COVID-19 (a few samples of this study predate the infection). Cell type and time point are not known. Material for sequencing was PBMCs or a T cell subset sorted from them (not recorded which). The rearrangement links TRBV15 to TRBJ2-7; 7 nucleotides agree with TRBD1. In DNA form, the CDR3 reads TGTGCCACCGGACGGGACAGCCACGACGAGCAGTACGTC. Encoded protein: CATGRDSHDEQYV.